Only one count was recorded for the clone carrying this T cell receptor (beta chain). Antigen unknown. The CDR3 loop spans 16 amino acids. Germline CDR1 and CDR2: SGDLS and YYNGEE. Trimming took 0 bases from V and 2 from J, leaving 15 bases between them. The second PCR ran roughly 7 to 12 cycles with a sample-barcoded 5' primer and J-beta primers. TCRdb ran MiXCR on the 5' RACE reads and lists one entry per CDR3 protein. The data show a few hundred thousand distinct CDR3 sequences, 25% to 30% seen once. This sample is part of a study of blood T cells in healthy people across ages. Findings and caveats of the study: Both naive CD4+ cell counts and diversity were greater in long-lived donors than in aged donors.

This clonotype was sampled from a woman aged 70-85 years in good health. The sequencing sample was made of blood. The chain links TRBV9 to TRBJ2-7; weak D call: TRBD1 (6 bases). The CDR3 spells CASSVDQGSPTYEQYF. CDR3 nucleotides: TGTGCCAGCAGCGTAGACCAGGGGTCCCCTACCTACGAGCAGTACTTC.